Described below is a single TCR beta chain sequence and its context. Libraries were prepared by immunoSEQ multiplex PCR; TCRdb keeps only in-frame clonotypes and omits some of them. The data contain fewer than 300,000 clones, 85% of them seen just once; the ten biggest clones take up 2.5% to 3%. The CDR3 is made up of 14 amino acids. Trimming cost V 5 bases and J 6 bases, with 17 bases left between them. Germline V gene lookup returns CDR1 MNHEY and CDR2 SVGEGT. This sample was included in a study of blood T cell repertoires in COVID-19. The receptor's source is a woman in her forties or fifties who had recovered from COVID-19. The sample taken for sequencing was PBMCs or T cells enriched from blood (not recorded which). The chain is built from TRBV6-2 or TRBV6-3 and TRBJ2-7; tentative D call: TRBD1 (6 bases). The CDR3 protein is CASSDHTGFSEQYF. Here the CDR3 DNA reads TGTGCCAGCAGTGATCATACAGGGTTTAGCGAGCAGTACTTC.